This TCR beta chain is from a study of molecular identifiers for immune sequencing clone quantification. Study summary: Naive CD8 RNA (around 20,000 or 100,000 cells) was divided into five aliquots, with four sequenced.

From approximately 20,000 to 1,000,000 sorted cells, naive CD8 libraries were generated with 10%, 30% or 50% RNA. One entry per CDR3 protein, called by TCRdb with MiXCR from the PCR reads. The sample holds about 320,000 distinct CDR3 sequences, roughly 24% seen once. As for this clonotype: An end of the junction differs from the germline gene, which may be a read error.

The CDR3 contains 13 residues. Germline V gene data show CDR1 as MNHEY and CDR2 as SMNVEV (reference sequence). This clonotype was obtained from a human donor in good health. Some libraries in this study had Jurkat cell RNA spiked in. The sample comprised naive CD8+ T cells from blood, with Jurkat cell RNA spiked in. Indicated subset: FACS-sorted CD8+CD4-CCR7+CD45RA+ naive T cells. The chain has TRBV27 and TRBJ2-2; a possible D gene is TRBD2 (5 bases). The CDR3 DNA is TGTGCCAGCATTGGGCAGAACACCGGGGAGCTGGTTTTT. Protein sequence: CASIGQNTGELVF.